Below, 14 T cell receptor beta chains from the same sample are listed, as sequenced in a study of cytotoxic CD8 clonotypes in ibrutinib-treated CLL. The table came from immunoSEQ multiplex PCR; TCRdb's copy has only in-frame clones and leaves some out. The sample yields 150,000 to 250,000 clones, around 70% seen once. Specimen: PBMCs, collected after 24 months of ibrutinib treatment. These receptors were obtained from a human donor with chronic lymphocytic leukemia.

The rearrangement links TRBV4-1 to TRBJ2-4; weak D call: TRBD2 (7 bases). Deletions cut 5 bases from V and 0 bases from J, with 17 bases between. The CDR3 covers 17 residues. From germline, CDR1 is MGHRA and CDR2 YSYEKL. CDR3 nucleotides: TGCGCCAGCAGCACCCCCTCGGGGGGCTCAGCCAAAAACATTCAGTACTTC. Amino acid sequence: CASSTPSGGSAKNIQYF.

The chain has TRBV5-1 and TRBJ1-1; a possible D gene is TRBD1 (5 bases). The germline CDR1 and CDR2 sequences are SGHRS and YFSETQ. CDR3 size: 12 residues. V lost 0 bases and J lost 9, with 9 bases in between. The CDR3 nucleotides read TGCGCCAGCAGCTTGGAGGGGAAGCAAGCTTTCTTT. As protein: CASSLEGKQAFF.

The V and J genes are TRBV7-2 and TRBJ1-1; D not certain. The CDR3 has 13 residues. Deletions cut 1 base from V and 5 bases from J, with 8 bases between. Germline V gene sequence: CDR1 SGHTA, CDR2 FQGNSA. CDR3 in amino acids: CASSLEGWTEAFF. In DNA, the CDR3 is TGTGCCAGCAGCTTAGAAGGGTGGACTGAAGCTTTCTTT. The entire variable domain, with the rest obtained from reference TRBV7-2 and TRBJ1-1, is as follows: GAGVSQSPSNKVTEKGKDVELRCDPISGHTALYWYRQSLGQGLEFLIYFQGNSAPDKSGLPSDRFSAERTGGSVSTLTIQRTQQEDSAVYLCASSLEGWTEAFFGQGTRLTVV.

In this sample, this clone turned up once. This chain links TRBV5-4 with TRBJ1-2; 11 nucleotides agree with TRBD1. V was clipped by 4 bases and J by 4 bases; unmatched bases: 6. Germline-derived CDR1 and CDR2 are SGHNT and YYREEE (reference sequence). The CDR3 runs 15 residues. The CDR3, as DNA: TGTGCCAGCAGCCCAGGACAGGGGGCTGGCTATGGCTACACCTTC. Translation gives CASSPGQGAGYGYTF.

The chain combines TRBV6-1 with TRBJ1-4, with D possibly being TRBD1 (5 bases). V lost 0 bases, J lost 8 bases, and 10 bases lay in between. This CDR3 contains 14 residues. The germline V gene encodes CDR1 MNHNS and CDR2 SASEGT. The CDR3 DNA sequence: TGTGCCAGCAGTGAAGCGGCAGGGTGGGAAAAACTGTTTTTT. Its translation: CASSEAAGWEKLFF.

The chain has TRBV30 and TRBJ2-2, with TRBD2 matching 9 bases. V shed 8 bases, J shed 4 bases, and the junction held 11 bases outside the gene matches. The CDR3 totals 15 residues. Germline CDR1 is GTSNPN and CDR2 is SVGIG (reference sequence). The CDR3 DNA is TGTGCCCTAATCCCGGGACTAGCAGGCACCGGGGAGCTGTTTTTT. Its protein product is CALIPGLAGTGELFF.

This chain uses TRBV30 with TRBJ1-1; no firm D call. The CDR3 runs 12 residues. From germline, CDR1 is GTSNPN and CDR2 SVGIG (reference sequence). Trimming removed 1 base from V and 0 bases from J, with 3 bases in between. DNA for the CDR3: TGTGCCTGGAGTGAGATGAACACTGAAGCTTTCTTT. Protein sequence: CAWSEMNTEAFF.

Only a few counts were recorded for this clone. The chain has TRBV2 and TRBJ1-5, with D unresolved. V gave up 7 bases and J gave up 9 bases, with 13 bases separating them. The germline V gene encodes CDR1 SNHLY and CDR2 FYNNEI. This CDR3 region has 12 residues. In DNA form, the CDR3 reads TGTGCCAGCATTGGCCCGTTGGGGCCCCAGCATTTT. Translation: CASIGPLGPQHF.

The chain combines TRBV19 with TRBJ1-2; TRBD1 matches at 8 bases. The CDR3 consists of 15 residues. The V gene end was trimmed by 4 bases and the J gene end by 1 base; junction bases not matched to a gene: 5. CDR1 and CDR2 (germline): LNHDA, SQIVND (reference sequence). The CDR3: CASSRRDRFNYGYTF. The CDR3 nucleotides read TGTGCCAGTAGTAGACGGGACAGGTTTAACTATGGCTACACCTTC.

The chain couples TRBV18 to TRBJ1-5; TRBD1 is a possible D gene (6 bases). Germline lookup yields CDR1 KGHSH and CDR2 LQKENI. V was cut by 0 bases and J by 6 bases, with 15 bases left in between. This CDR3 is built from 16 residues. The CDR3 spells CASSPPYTGLPQPQHF. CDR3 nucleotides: TGTGCCAGCTCACCACCGTATACAGGGTTACCTCAGCCCCAGCATTTT.

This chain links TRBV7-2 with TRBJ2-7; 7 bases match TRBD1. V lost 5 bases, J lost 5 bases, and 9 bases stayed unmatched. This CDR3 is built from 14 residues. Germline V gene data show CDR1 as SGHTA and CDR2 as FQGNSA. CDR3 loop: CASSLQAQGHEQYF. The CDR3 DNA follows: TGTGCCAGCAGCCTACAGGCACAGGGGCACGAGCAGTACTTC.

The CDR3 sequence: CAWRQGYHAEAFF. The CDR3 nucleotides are TGTGCCTGGAGGCAGGGTTATCATGCTGAAGCTTTCTTT. The rearrangement joins TRBV30 to TRBJ1-1, with D maybe TRBD1 (5 bases). Germline V CDR1 and CDR2: GTSNPN, SVGIG (reference sequence). Trimming took off 3 bases at V and 6 bases at J, with 14 bases between the two ends. This CDR3 is 13 amino acids long.

The CDR3 sequence: CASSNRGNGETQYF. In DNA form, the CDR3 reads TGTGCCAGCAGCAACCGGGGGAATGGGGAGACCCAGTACTTC. The genes are TRBV28 and TRBJ2-5; a possible D gene is TRBD2 (6 bases). The CDR3 extends over 14 amino acids. From germline, CDR1 is MDHEN and CDR2 SYDVKM. V shed 6 bases and J shed 5 bases, with 16 bases lying between them.

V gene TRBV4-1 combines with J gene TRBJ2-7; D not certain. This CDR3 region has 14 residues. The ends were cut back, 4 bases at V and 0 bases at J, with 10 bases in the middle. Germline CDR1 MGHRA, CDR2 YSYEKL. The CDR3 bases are TGCGCCAGCAGCCGATTACAGATCTCCTACGAGCAGTACTTC. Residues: CASSRLQISYEQYF.